This T cell receptor (beta chain) appears in the sequencing data of a study of shared clonotypes between healthy human individuals. Study-wide results and limits: Clonotype sharing among the donors was expected to vary with sequencing depth. Clonotypes that were shared across a few donors made up around 5% of naive CD4 clonotypes.

On this clone: Its antigen is undetermined.

The CDR3 has 15 residues. Looked up from germline, CDR1 is SGDLS and CDR2 is YYNGEE. Trimming cost V 1 base and J 5 bases, with 15 bases left between them. Sequencing was performed with immunoSEQ multiplex PCR; in TCRdb, only in-frame clones are kept and a portion is missing. Seen here are some 2.1 million clones, 85% to 95% observed once, and the top ten hold roughly 1.1%. Naive CD8 populations comprised CD45RO-negative cells positively selected for CCR7, excluding terminally differentiated effector memory CD45RA+ cells. The donor cohort consisted entirely of Caucasian adults residing in Nashville, Tennessee.

This receptor was obtained from a man between 18 and 35 years old in good health. Sequencing was carried out using naive CD8+ T cells sorted from blood. The chain uses TRBV9 and TRBJ1-2, with a weak D call TRBD1 (5 bases). The CDR3 is CASSVTQGAMYGYTF. CDR3 DNA: TGTGCCAGCAGCGTAACCCAGGGAGCCATGTATGGCTACACCTTC.